There are many counts of the clone carrying this T cell receptor beta chain. What it binds is not known. Synthesis of cDNA was performed by 5'RACE using 10-nucleotide random UMIs. TCRdb reprocessed the 5' RACE reads via MiXCR and lists one record per CDR3 protein. The sample has about 76,000 distinct CDR3 sequences; under 20% are singletons. These data come from a study of neurological immune-mediated disorders. Findings and caveats of the study: No CDR3 amino acid sequences were shared by expanded clones across subjects, suggesting private repertoires in all groups.

CDR1 is SGHVS and CDR2 is FQNEAQ in the germline V gene. The junction had 9 bases not matched to a gene; V was cut back by 5 bases and J by 5 bases. The CDR3 extends over 15 amino acids. The unsorted libraries were prepared from 2 million PBMCs (stored at -80 C). The receptor was derived from a woman aged 40 to 50 in good health. This chain connects TRBV7-8 to TRBJ2-3; 8 positions agree with TRBD2. Sequenced material: PBMCs. The CDR3: CASSGSGGGIDTQYF. The DNA for the CDR3 is TGTGCCAGCAGCGGGAGCGGGGGCGGAATAGATACGCAGTATTTT.